These T cell receptor beta chains were read from a single sample in a study of cytomegalovirus exposure and HLA in healthy donors. TCRdb keeps only in-frame clones here, not all; method: immunoSEQ multiplex PCR. This table holds roughly 100,000 clones, 86% found once. The sequencing sample was made of PBMCs. The source of these receptors is a woman under 30 in good health and CMV-seropositive. Both conserved end residues are part of each CDR3. The order of the fields is J gene, clone size, D gene, V gene, CDR3 DNA, CDR3 protein. The D gene is left open where the match is weak. Size tells how often a clone was seen (once, few, many) or the class of an expanded clone, and some rows leave it out.

TRBJ2-7,-,TRBD1,TRBV2,TGTGCCAGCAGCGCCGACAGGGGGCTTGACGAGCAGTACTTC,CASSADRGLDEQYF
TRBJ2-1,-,TRBD2,TRBV30,TGTGCCTGGGGAAGACTAGCGGGAGGAAAGTACAATGAGCAGTTCTTC,CAWGRLAGGKYNEQFF
TRBJ2-1,-,-,TRBV6-7,TGTGCCAGCAGTTACCTGGCAGGGTTTAGCAATGAGCAGTTCTTC,CASSYLAGFSNEQFF
TRBJ2-1,-,TRBD2,TRBV11-3,TGTGCCAGTCAGCTAGCGGGAGGGCCGGATGAGCAGTTCTTC,CASQLAGGPDEQFF
TRBJ2-1,once,-,TRBV4-1,TGCGCCAGCAGCCAAGATCCCGCTAGAACCGCCTACAATGAGCAGTTCTTC,CASSQDPARTAYNEQFF
TRBJ1-2,-,-,TRBV10-1,TGCGCCAGCAGTGAGAACAGAGCCTATGGCTACACCTTC,CASSENRAYGYTF
TRBJ1-2,-,-,TRBV18,TGTGCCAGCTCACCACCCGACAAGGCTGGCTACACCTTC,CASSPPDKAGYTF
TRBJ2-7,once,-,TRBV19,TGTGCCAGTGAGGAGACTAGCGAGCAGTACTTC,CASEETSEQYF
TRBJ1-2,-,TRBD1,TRBV7-9,TGTGCCAGCAGCTCCATCCGGACAGGGAGCTATGGCTACACCTTC,CASSSIRTGSYGYTF
TRBJ1-3,-,TRBD1,TRBV7-9,TGTGCCAGCAGCTTACCGACAGGGAGCTCTGGAAACACCATATATTTT,CASSLPTGSSGNTIYF
TRBJ1-1,once,TRBD1,TRBV6-6,TGTGCCAGCAGTTACGGGACAGCGAACACTGAAGCTTTCTTT,CASSYGTANTEAFF
TRBJ1-1,-,-,TRBV18,TGTGCCAGCTCACTACTGATGACAGGAGATAACACTGAAGCTTTCTTT,CASSLLMTGDNTEAFF
TRBJ2-7,few,TRBD2,TRBV11-3,TGTGCCAGCAGCTCGGGGGGGGTCGGCTACGAGCAGTACTTC,CASSSGGVGYEQYF
TRBJ1-5,-,-,TRBV15,TGTGCCACCAGCAGAGGGGACAAAGGGCAGCCCCAGCATTTT,CATSRGDKGQPQHF
TRBJ2-1,-,-,TRBV7-9,TGTGCCAGCAGCTTTGTAGAGTCCTACAATGAGCAGTTCTTC,CASSFVESYNEQFF
TRBJ2-7,-,-,TRBV6-5,TGTGCCGGCAGTTCAACAGGCTACGAGCAGTACTTC,CAGSSTGYEQYF
TRBJ1-2,-,-,TRBV15,TGTGCCACCAGATTCGGGGGGGCGGCTAACTATGGCTACACCTTC,CATRFGGAANYGYTF
TRBJ1-6,few,-,TRBV19,TGTGCCAGTACCTCGAGGAGTTCACCCCTCCACTTT,CASTSRSSPLHF
TRBJ2-1,-,-,TRBV6-5,TGTGCCAGCAGTTCATCACGGGTTGATGAGCAGTTCTTC,CASSSSRVDEQFF
TRBJ2-7,once,TRBD2,TRBV10-3,TGTGCCATCAGTGGGATAGCGGGAGGTTTCGAGCAGTACTTC,CAISGIAGGFEQYF
TRBJ2-1,-,TRBD1,TRBV7-6,TGTGCCAGCAGCCCAGGGACAGGGCGCTCCTACAATGAGCAGTTCTTC,CASSPGTGRSYNEQFF
TRBJ1-1,-,-,TRBV10-2,TGCGCCAGCAGGGGTTGGGCCCTCGATCGGAACACTGAAGCTTTCTTT,CASRGWALDRNTEAFF
TRBJ2-3,-,TRBD2,TRBV19,TGTGCCAGTAGTATAGGTCGGCGGGAGGGCCGTTTAACAGATACGCAGTATTTT,CASSIGRREGRLTDTQYF
TRBJ1-4,-,TRBD1,TRBV6-5,TGTGCCAGCAGAAGGACAGGGTTGGGTGAAAAACTGTTTTTT,CASRRTGLGEKLFF
TRBJ2-7,-,TRBD1,TRBV6-6,TGTGCCAGCAGAAAGGGACAGACCTACGAGCAGTACTTC,CASRKGQTYEQYF
TRBJ1-2,-,TRBD1,TRBV10-3,TGTGCCATCAGTGCGGGGGGACAGGTTACCTATGGCTACACCTTC,CAISAGGQVTYGYTF
TRBJ2-7,few,-,TRBV25-1,TGTGCCAGCAGTGACAGGCGCTACGAGCAGTACTTC,CASSDRRYEQYF
TRBJ2-2,-,-,TRBV2,TGTGCCAGCAGTGAGAGCCCGAACACCGGGGAGCTGTTTTTT,CASSESPNTGELFF
TRBJ1-1,-,-,TRBV28,TGTGCCAGCAGTTTCAGAATTTCCACTGAAGCTTTCTTT,CASSFRISTEAFF
TRBJ2-1,-,-,TRBV10-3,TGTGCCATCAGTGAGTCTGGCCAGGGCTATGAGCAGTTCTTC,CAISESGQGYEQFF
TRBJ1-6,-,TRBD1,TRBV28,TGTGCCAGCACTGCAGGGGGGTCACCCCTCCACTTT,CASTAGGSPLHF
TRBJ1-4,-,TRBD1,TRBV29-1,TGCAGCGTGAGCAATTCAGGGACAGTTGGCGAAAAACTGTTTTTT,CSVSNSGTVGEKLFF
TRBJ2-2,-,-,TRBV9,TGTGCCAGCAGCGTAGAACAGGGACTACTCGCGAACACCGGGGAGCTGTTTTTT,CASSVEQGLLANTGELFF
TRBJ2-1,-,TRBD1,TRBV28,TGTGCCAGCAGTCTACCGACAGGGCCGAGCTCCTACAATGAGCAGTTCTTC,CASSLPTGPSSYNEQFF
TRBJ2-2,-,TRBD2,TRBV2,TGTGCCAGCAGACGCCGGGCTAGCGGGAGCATGGGTGGCGGGGAGCTGTTTTTT,CASRRRASGSMGGGELFF
TRBJ1-2,-,TRBD1,TRBV5-4,TGTGCCAGCAGCTTGCAGATAGGGGGCCACTATGGCTACACCTTC,CASSLQIGGHYGYTF
TRBJ2-1,-,-,TRBV28,TGTGCCAGCGGAATTTTGACGCGCCCAAATGCCGATTACAGGGAAACCTACAATGAGCAGTTCTTC,CASGILTRPNADYRETYNEQFF